Below, 2 T cell receptor beta chains from the same sample are listed, as sequenced in a study of spatial heterogeneity in lung cancer. TCRdb reprocessed the 5' RACE reads via MiXCR and lists one record per CDR3 protein. The sample lists tens of thousands of distinct CDR3 sequences, about 7.9% occurring once. This sample's time point: blood at routine non-recurrence follow-up after resection. The sample was PBMCs, taken at follow-up. Source of these receptors: a male donor with early-stage non-small cell lung cancer.

This clonotype turned up a few times. Possible read error: a much larger clone is one base away. The chain couples TRBV10-2 to TRBJ2-1; possibly TRBD2 for D (5 bases). The V gene's germline CDR1 is WSHSY and CDR2 SAAADI. Trimming took off 8 bases at V and 2 bases at J, with 10 bases between the two ends. The CDR3 runs 13 residues. The chain's CDR3 is CASAAGPYNEQFF. The CDR3, as DNA: TGCGCCAGCGCGGCGGGCCCCTACAATGAGCAGTTCTTC.

There are many counts of this clonotype. The chain employs TRBV10-3 and TRBJ1-5, with D tentatively TRBD1 (6 bases). V lost 4 bases to trimming and J lost 5 bases, with 12 bases between them. The germline V gene has CDR1 ENHRY and CDR2 SYGVKD. CDR3 size: 14 residues. CDR3 DNA sequence: TGTGCCATCAGTGTCCAGGGGTTACATCAGCCCCAGCATTTT. This translates into CAISVQGLHQPQHF.